Presented here are 2 T cell receptor beta chains from one specimen sequenced in a study of OX40 agonist ivuxolimab in advanced cancers. Only in-frame clones appear in the TCRdb table, and some are missing; sequencing was by immunoSEQ multiplex PCR. The table shows some 80,000 clones, with approximately 86% occurring only once. Source: CD4+ or CD8+ T cells sorted from blood, taken in a trial of the OX40 agonist ivuxolimab. These receptor sequences come from an adult with an advanced solid tumor such as melanoma, head and neck, liver or kidney cancer.

This chain joins TRBV2 and TRBJ1-5; D gene uncertain. The V and J ends lost 4 bases and 7 bases respectively, with 8 bases between them. Germline CDR1 and CDR2: SNHLY and FYNNEI. This CDR3 is 12 amino acids long. CDR3 sequence reads: CASSVVNQPQHF. For the CDR3, the DNA is TGTGCCAGCAGTGTTGTCAACCAGCCCCAGCATTTT.

This sequence joins TRBV19 and TRBJ1-2; no reliable D call. CDR3 length: 15 amino acids. V lost 6 bases and J 7 bases, leaving 21 bases between the germline ends. Per germline, CDR1 LNHDA and CDR2 SQIVND (reference sequence). The CDR3 region is CASREEAKGHCGYTF. The DNA of the CDR3 is TGTGCCAGTAGGGAAGAGGCGAAAGGTCATTGTGGCTACACCTTC.